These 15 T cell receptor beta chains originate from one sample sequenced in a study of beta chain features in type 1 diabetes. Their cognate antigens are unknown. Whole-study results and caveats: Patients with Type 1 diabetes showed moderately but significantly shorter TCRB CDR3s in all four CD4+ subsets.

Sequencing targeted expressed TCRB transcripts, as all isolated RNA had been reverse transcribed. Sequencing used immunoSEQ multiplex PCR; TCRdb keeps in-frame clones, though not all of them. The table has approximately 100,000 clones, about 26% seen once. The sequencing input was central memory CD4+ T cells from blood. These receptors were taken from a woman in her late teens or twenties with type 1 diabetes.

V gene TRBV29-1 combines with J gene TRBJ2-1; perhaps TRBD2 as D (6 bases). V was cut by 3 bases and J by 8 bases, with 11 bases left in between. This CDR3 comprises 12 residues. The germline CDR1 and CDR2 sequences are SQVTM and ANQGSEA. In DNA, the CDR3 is TGCAGCGTTGAGGTCTGGGGGGATGAGCAGTTCTTC. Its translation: CSVEVWGDEQFF.

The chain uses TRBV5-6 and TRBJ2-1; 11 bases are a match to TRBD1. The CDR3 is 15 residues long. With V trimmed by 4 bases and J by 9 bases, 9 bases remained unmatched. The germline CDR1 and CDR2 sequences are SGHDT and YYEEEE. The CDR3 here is CASSAPGTGGSEQFF. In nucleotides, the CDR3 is TGTGCCAGCAGCGCCCCCGGGACAGGGGGGAGTGAGCAGTTCTTC.

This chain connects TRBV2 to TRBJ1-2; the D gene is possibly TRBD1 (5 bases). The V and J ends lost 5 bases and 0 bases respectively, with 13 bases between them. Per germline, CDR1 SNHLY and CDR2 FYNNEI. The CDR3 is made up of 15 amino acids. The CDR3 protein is CASSYTGEANYGYTF. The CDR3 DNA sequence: TGTGCCAGCAGTTACACAGGTGAAGCTAACTATGGCTACACCTTC.

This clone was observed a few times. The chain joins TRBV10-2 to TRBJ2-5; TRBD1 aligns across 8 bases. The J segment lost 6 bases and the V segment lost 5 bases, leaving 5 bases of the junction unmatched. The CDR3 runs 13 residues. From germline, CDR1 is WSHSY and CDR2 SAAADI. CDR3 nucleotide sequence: TGCGCCAGCAGTCCAGGGGGCCAGAAGACCCAGTACTTC. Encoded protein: CASSPGGQKTQYF.

CDR3 sequence (DNA): TGTGCCAGCAGCCGGGGACTAGCGGGAGGCAGGGATACGCAGTATTTT. Translated: CASSRGLAGGRDTQYF. V gene TRBV14 combines with J gene TRBJ2-3; TRBD2 matches at 15 bases. Trimming at V came to 4 bases and at J to 6 bases, leaving 5 bases not matched to a gene. This CDR3 region has 16 residues. The germline gives CDR1 SGHDN, CDR2 FVKESK. Filled out from reference TRBV14 and TRBJ2-3, the complete variable domain reads EAGVTQFPSHSVIEKGQTVTLRCDPISGHDNLYWYRRVMGKEIKFLLHFVKESKQDESGMPNNRFLAERTGGTYSTLKVQPAELEDSGVYFCASSRGLAGGRDTQYFGPGTRLTVL.

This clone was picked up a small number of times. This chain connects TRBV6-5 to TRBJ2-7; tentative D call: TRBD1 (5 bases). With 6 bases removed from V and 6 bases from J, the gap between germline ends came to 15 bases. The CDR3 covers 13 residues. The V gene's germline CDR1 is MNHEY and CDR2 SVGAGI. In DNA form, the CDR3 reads TGTGCCAGCAGCGAGGTCTGGGGCTCCGAGCAGTACTTC. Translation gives CASSEVWGSEQYF.

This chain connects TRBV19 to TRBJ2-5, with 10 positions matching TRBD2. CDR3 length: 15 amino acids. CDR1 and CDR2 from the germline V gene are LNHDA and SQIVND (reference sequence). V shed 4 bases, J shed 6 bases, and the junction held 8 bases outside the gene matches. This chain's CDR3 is CASSTLAGDRQTQYF. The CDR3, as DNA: TGTGCCAGTAGTACGCTAGCGGGGGATCGTCAGACCCAGTACTTC. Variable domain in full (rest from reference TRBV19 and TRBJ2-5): DGGITQSPKYLFRKEGQNVTLSCEQNLNHDAMYWYRQDPGQGLRLIYYSQIVNDFQKGDIAEGYSVSREKKESFPLTVTSAQKNPTAFYLCASSTLAGDRQTQYFGPGTRLLVL.

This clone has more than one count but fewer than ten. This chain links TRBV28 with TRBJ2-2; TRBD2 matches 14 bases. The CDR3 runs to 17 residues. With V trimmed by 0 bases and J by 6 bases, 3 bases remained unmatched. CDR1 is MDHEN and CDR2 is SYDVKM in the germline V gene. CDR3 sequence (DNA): TGTGCCAGCAGTTTATGGCGACTAGCGGGAGGGCCCGGGGAGCTGTTTTTT. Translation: CASSLWRLAGGPGELFF.

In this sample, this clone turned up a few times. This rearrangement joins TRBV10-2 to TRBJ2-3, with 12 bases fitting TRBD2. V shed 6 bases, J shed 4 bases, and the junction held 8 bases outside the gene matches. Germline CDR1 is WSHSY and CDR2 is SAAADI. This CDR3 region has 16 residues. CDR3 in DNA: TGCGCCAGCAGACCCACTAGCGGGAGGTACTCAGATACGCAGTATTTT. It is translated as CASRPTSGRYSDTQYF.

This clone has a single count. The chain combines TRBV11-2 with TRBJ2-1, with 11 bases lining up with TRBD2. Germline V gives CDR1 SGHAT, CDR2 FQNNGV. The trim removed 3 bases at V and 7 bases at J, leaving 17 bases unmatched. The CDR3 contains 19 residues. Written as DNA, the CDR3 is TGTGCCAGCAGCTTTCTAGCGGGAGGTCAGGTGGGGATTTGGAATGAGCAGTTCTTC. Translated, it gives CASSFLAGGQVGIWNEQFF.

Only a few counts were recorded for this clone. The CDR3 sequence is CSAAQGWLSTEAFF. The CDR3 region has the DNA TGCAGCGCTGCGCAGGGTTGGTTGAGCACTGAAGCTTTCTTT. The chain links TRBV29-1 to TRBJ1-1, with D possibly being TRBD1 (5 bases). This CDR3 comprises 14 residues. V lost 7 bases and J 4 bases, leaving 19 bases between the germline ends. Germline V gives CDR1 SQVTM, CDR2 ANQGSEA.

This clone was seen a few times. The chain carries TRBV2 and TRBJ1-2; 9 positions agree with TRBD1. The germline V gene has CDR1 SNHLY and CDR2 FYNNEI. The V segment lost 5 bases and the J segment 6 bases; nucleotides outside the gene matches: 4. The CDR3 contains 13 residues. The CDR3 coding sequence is TGTGCCAGCAGTCAGGACAGGGGAGATGGCTACACCTTC. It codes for CASSQDRGDGYTF. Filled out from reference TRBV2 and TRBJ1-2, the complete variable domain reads EPEVTQTPSHQVTQMGQEVILRCVPISNHLYFYWYRQILGQKVEFLVSFYNNEISEKSEIFDDQFSVERPDGSNFTLKIRSTKLEDSAMYFCASSQDRGDGYTFGSGTRLTVV.

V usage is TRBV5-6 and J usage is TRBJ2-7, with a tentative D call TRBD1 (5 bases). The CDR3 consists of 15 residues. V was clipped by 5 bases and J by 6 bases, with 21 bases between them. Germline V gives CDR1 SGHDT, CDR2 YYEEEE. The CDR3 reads CASRKQTASQGEQYV. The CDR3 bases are TGTGCCAGCAGGAAACAGACAGCCTCGCAAGGCGAGCAGTACGTC.

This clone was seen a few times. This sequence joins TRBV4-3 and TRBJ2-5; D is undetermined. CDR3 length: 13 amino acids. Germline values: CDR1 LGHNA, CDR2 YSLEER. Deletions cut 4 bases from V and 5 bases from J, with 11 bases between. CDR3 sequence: CASSPRPIETQYF. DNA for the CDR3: TGCGCCAGCAGCCCGCGCCCCATCGAGACCCAGTACTTC.

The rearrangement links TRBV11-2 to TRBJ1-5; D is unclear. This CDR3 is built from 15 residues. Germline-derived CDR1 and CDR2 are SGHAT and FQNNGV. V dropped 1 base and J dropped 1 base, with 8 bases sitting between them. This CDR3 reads CASSLGQLSNQPQHF. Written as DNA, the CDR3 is TGTGCCAGCAGCTTAGGTCAACTAAGCAATCAGCCCCAGCATTTT.